This T cell receptor (beta chain) was obtained from a study of blood T cell repertoires in COVID-19. Across the whole study: Donors in the United States, Italy and Spain gave samples during acute or convalescent COVID-19. The analysed material was cDNA or gDNA that came from T cells, B-cell-depleted T cells, or PBMCs.

The sample holds one count of this clone. Among Cohort 3 donors, those recovered had two negative PCRs, clearance, or symptom resolution. Using immunoSEQ multiplex PCR, the repertoire was profiled, and TCRdb retains in-frame clones only, with some absent. The table has 350,000 to 450,000 clones, around four fifths seen once. This receptor was identified in a woman between 50 and 59 years old who had recovered from COVID-19. Sequenced sample: PBMCs or T cells enriched from blood (not recorded which).

As DNA, the CDR3 is TGTGCCTGGAGTATGGGGAGCCCTGAAGCTTTCTTT. Translated: CAWSMGSPEAFF. The V and J genes are TRBV30 and TRBJ1-1; D gene unclear. The CDR3 runs 12 residues. The germline V gene encodes CDR1 GTSNPN and CDR2 SVGIG (reference sequence). The V end was cut by 2 bases, the J end by 6 bases, with 10 bases between.